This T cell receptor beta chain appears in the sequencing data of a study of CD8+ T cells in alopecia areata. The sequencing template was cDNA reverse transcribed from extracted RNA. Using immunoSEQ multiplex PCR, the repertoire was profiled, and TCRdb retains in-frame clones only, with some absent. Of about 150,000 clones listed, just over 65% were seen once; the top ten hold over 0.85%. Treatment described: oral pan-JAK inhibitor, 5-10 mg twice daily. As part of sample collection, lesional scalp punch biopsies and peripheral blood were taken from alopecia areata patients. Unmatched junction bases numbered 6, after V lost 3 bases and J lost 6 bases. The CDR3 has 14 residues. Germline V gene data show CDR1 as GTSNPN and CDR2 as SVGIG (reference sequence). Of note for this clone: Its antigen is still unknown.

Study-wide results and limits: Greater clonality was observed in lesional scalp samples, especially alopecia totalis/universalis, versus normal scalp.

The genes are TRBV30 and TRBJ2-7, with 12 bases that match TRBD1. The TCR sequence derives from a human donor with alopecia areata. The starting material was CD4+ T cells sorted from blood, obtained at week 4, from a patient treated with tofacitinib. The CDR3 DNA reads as TGTGCCTGGAGGCGGGGACAGGGGGCGCGCGAGCAGTACTTC. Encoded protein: CAWRRGQGAREQYF.